These 15 T cell receptor beta chains were all obtained from the same sample, sequenced in a study of shared clonotypes between healthy human individuals. Assay: immunoSEQ multiplex PCR; the TCRdb copy retains only in-frame clones and omits some. The data show 520,000 or so clones, 60% to 85% seen once. The sequenced sample consisted of PBMCs. Receptor source: a woman aged 40 to 49 in good health. Some clones in this sample may be carry-over from other donors' samples.

The chain employs TRBV6-6 and TRBJ1-1; 7 bases are a match to TRBD1. Looked up from germline, CDR1 is MNHNY and CDR2 is SVGAGI (reference sequence). This CDR3 region has 14 residues. J gave up 4 bases and V 5 bases, and 7 bases lay outside the gene matches. The CDR3 bases are TGTGCCAGCAGTAGACAGGGCGGGGGCACTGAAGCTTTCTTT. Residues: CASSRQGGGTEAFF.

The chain has TRBV7-3 and TRBJ2-2; D not resolved. CDR1 SGHTA and CDR2 FQGTGA come from the germline V gene. This CDR3 region has 13 residues. The V gene lost 6 bases and the J gene lost 5 bases, with 10 bases spanning the gap. CDR3 amino acids: CASRSESTGELFF. CDR3 coding DNA: TGTGCCAGCAGATCCGAGTCAACCGGGGAGCTGTTTTTT.

This clone came up a few times. V usage is TRBV7-9 and J usage is TRBJ1-2; no firm D call. The CDR3 is 14 amino acids. V was trimmed by 5 bases and J by 4 bases, leaving 14 bases between them. CDR1 is SEHNR and CDR2 is FQNEAQ in the germline V gene (reference sequence). CDR3 region: CASSLQPSSYGYTF. The CDR3 nucleotides read TGTGCCAGCAGCCTCCAGCCTTCTAGCTATGGCTACACCTTC. The entire variable domain, with the rest obtained from reference TRBV7-9 and TRBJ1-2, is as follows: DTGVSQNPRHKITKRGQNVTFRCDPISEHNRLYWYRQTLGQGPEFLTYFQNEAQLEKSRLLSDRFSAERPKGSFSTLEIQRTEQGDSAMYLCASSLQPSSYGYTFGSGTRLTVV.

This clone occurred once. The chain couples TRBV28 to TRBJ2-7; 8 bases fit TRBD2. This CDR3 has 13 residues. The germline CDR1 and CDR2 sequences are MDHEN and SYDVKM. With 5 bases clipped from V and 6 bases from J, the junction kept 6 bases outside the gene matches. CDR3 in amino acids: CASSPGLGFEQYF. In DNA form, the CDR3 reads TGTGCCAGCAGTCCGGGACTAGGTTTCGAGCAGTACTTC.

This clone was seen a single time. CDR3 sequence (DNA): TGTGCCAGCAGCGCCCCAGGGGCTAGGCGGGAGACCCAGTACTTC. Its protein product is CASSAPGARRETQYF. The chain links TRBV9 to TRBJ2-5; D perhaps matches TRBD1 (6 bases). Trimming shortened V by 3 bases and J by 5 bases, and 17 bases separated the two germline ends. The CDR3 totals 15 residues. Germline lookup yields CDR1 SGDLS and CDR2 YYNGEE.

Regarding this clone: Other DNA sequences in this specimen translate into the identical CDR3. The V gene is TRBV27, the J gene TRBJ2-3; 12 bases match TRBD2. CDR1 MNHEY and CDR2 SMNVEV come from the germline V gene (reference sequence). V lost 0 bases, J lost 4 bases, and 2 bases stayed unmatched. CDR3 size: 16 residues. The CDR3: CASSLSASGRADTQYF. The CDR3 DNA follows: TGTGCCAGCAGTTTATCGGCTAGCGGGAGGGCAGATACGCAGTATTTT.

This clone has a count of ten or more. The chain uses TRBV19 and TRBJ1-2; D ambiguous. There are 15 residues in the CDR3. V lost 7 bases, J lost 0 bases, and 15 bases lay in between. The germline gives CDR1 LNHDA, CDR2 SQIVND (reference sequence). CDR3 nucleotides: TGTGCCAGTACCGATCCATACAGAGCTAACTATGGCTACACCTTC. Its protein product is CASTDPYRANYGYTF.

This clone has a count of ten or more. This chain links TRBV30 with TRBJ1-3; D gene ambiguous. The CDR3 runs 14 residues. With 5 bases removed from V and 1 base from J, the gap between germline ends came to 12 bases. CDR1 is GTSNPN, CDR2 SVGIG, per germline (reference sequence). CDR3 amino acids: CAWLRGRSGNTIYF. CDR3 nucleotide sequence: TGTGCCTGGTTAAGAGGGAGATCTGGAAACACCATATATTTT.

The rearrangement uses TRBV10-3 and TRBJ1-2; D unresolved. Germline CDR1 ENHRY, CDR2 SYGVKD. The germline V and J ends were trimmed by 4 bases and 6 bases, with 18 bases remaining between them. This CDR3 has 15 amino acids. The CDR3 DNA reads TGTGCCATCAGTGCGAACCCGGCAGGTCCTGATGGCTACACCTTC. This encodes CAISANPAGPDGYTF.

A remark on this clone: Other DNA sequences within the sample encode an identical CDR3. The chain joins TRBV2 to TRBJ2-1; D unresolved. Between the trimmed V and J ends, which lost 1 base and 0 bases, there was a span of 7 bases. Per the germline V gene, CDR1 is SNHLY and CDR2 is FYNNEI. The CDR3 has 15 residues. This chain's CDR3 is CASSEDSSSYNEQFF. The CDR3 coding sequence is TGTGCCAGCAGTGAAGACTCCAGCTCCTACAATGAGCAGTTCTTC.

On this clone: Other DNA sequences within the sample encode an identical CDR3. V and J are TRBV19 and TRBJ2-7; 10 bases match TRBD1. V shed 5 bases, J shed 4 bases, and the junction held 2 bases outside the gene matches. Germline V lookup: CDR1 LNHDA, CDR2 SQIVND (reference sequence). The CDR3 sequence is 13 residues long. The CDR3 coding sequence is TGTGCCAGTAGTCGACAGGGGGCTTACGAGCAGTACTTC. This gives the protein CASSRQGAYEQYF.

A few counts support this clone. The V and J genes are TRBV28 and TRBJ1-2; tentative D call: TRBD1 (6 bases). CDR1 is MDHEN, CDR2 SYDVKM, per germline. This CDR3 is built from 14 residues. V lost 4 bases to trimming and J lost 7 bases, with 16 bases between them. DNA for the CDR3: TGTGCCAGCAGTTCACACAGGGAGACGAGTGGCTACACCTTC. This gives the protein CASSSHRETSGYTF.

The CDR3 here is CASSLGPSWDQPQHF. The CDR3 DNA is TGTGCCAGCAGCTTAGGACCGAGCTGGGATCAGCCCCAGCATTTT. The chain uses TRBV11-2 and TRBJ1-5, with D unclear. Trimming shortened V by 1 base and J by 5 bases, and 12 bases separated the two germline ends. CDR1 is SGHAT and CDR2 is FQNNGV in the germline V gene. The CDR3 has 15 residues.

The chain is built from TRBV7-3 and TRBJ2-1; D uncertain. CDR3 size: 13 residues. Trimming stripped 2 bases from V and 5 bases from J, with 7 bases between. Germline CDR1 SGHTA, CDR2 FQGTGA. DNA of the CDR3: TGTGCCAGCAGCTTAGCCTCTAACAATGAGCAGTTCTTC. Encoded protein: CASSLASNNEQFF.

The V gene is TRBV7-2, the J gene TRBJ2-2; no clear D gene. V was shortened by 1 base and J by 4 bases, with 7 bases between the two germline ends. The CDR3 spans 14 residues. The germline V gene encodes CDR1 SGHTA and CDR2 FQGNSA. In DNA form, the CDR3 reads TGTGCCAGCAGCTTAGTCGCGGTCACCGGGGAGCTGTTTTTT. Translation gives CASSLVAVTGELFF.